The T cell receptor (beta chain) described here comes from a study of T-cell memory formation after mild COVID-19. General study results and limits: Day 15 to 85 contractors were CD4/CD8 balanced; later expanders leaned CD4+. Second-wave clones peaking on day 37 lacked confirmed SARS-CoV-2 specificity. Cross-reactive memory apparently joined, as some responding clones appeared in pre-infection memory.

As for this clonotype: No antigen is known for it.

Amplification by 5'RACE using constant-segment primers produced TCR alpha and TCR beta cDNA libraries that carried sample barcodes and UMIs. MiXCR was run by TCRdb on the 5' RACE reads, yielding one entry per CDR3 protein. The top ten hold approximately 40% of the sample, which has fewer than 95,000 distinct CDR3 sequences, around 16% seen once. This CDR3 spans 9 amino acids. Source material: PBMCs or a T cell subset sorted from them (not recorded which). V is TRBV21-1 and J is TRBJ2-3. TRBV21-1 constitutes a pseudogene. This receptor was obtained from a man aged 18 to 30 who had mild COVID-19 (a few samples of this study predate the infection). Cell type and time point are not known. CDR3 amino acids: CVGSDTQYF. The CDR3 DNA sequence: TGTGTAGGATCAGATACGCAGTATTTT.